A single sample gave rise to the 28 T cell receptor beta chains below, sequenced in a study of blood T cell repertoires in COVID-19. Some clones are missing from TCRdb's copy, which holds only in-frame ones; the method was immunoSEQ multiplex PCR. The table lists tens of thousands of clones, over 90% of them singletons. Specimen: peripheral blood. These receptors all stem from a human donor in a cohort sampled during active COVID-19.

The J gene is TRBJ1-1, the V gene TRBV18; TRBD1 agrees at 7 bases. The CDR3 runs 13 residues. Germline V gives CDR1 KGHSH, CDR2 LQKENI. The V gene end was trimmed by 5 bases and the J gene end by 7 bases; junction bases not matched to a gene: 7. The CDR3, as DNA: TGTGCCAGCTCAGCCACAGGGGCCAGTGAAGCTTTCTTT. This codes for CASSATGASEAFF.

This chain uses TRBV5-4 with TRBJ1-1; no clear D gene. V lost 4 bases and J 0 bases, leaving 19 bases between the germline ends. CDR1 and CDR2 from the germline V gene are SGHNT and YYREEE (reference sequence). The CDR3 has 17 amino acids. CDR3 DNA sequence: TGTGCCAGCAGCCCGCCGGGAAACGTCGGTATGAACACTGAAGCTTTCTTT. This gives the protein CASSPPGNVGMNTEAFF.

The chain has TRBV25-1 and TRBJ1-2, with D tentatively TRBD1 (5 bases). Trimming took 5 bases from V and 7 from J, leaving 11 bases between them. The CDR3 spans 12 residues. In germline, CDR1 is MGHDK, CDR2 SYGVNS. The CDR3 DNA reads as TGTGCCAGCAGTAGGTCTGACAGTGGCTACACCTTC. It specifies CASSRSDSGYTF.

The CDR3 is CASSEGRGRPGANEKLFF. In DNA, the CDR3 is TGTGCCAGCAGTGAAGGCAGGGGGAGGCCTGGAGCTAATGAAAAACTGTTTTTT. J is TRBJ1-4 and V is TRBV6-1; TRBD1 matches 7 bases. V lost 1 base to trimming and J lost 3 bases; unmatched junction nucleotides: 11. CDR3 size: 18 residues. Germline V CDR1 and CDR2: MNHNS, SASEGT.

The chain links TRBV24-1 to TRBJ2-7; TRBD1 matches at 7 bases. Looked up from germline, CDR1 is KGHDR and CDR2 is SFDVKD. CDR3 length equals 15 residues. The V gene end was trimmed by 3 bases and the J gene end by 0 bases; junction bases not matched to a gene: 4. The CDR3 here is CATSDPRQGSYEQYF. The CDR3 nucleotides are TGTGCCACCAGTGATCCTCGACAGGGCTCCTACGAGCAGTACTTC.

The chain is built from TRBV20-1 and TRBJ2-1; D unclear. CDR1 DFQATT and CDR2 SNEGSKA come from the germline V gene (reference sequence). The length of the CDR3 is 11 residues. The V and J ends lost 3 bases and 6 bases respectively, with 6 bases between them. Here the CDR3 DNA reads TGCAGTGCTAGGACTTTCAATGAGCAGTTCTTC. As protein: CSARTFNEQFF.

The CDR3 reads CASSQLAGGPREQYF. The CDR3 DNA is TGTGCCAGCAGCCAATTAGCGGGGGGGCCCCGCGAGCAGTACTTC. The chain is built from TRBV4-2 and TRBJ2-7; 11 bases line up with TRBD2. Germline-derived CDR1 and CDR2 are LGHNA and YNFKEQ. This CDR3 is 15 amino acids long. V gave up 2 bases and J gave up 6 bases; unmatched junction bases: 6.

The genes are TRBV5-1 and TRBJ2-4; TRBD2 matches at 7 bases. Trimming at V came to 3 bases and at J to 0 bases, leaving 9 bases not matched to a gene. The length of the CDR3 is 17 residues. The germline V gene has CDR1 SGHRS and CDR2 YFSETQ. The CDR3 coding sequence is TGCGCCAGCAGCTGGGGGGGTCTTGAACCAGCCAAAAACATTCAGTACTTC. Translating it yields CASSWGGLEPAKNIQYF. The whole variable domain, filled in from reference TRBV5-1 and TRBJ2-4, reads KAGVTQTPRYLIKTRGQQVTLSCSPISGHRSVSWYQQTPGQGLQFLFEYFSETQRNKGNFPGRFSGRQFSNSRSEMNVSTLELGDSALYLCASSWGGLEPAKNIQYFGAGTRLSVL.

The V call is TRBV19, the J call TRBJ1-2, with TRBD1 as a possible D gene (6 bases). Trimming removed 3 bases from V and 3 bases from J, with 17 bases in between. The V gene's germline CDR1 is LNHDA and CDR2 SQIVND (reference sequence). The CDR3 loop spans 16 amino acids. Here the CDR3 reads CASSIQPGAPDYGYTF. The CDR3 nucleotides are TGTGCCAGTAGTATCCAACCAGGGGCCCCGGACTATGGCTACACCTTC.

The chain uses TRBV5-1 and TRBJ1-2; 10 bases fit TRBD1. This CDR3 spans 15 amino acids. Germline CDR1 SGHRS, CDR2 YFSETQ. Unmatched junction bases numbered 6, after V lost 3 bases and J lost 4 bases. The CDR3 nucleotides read TGCGCCAGCAGCTGGACAGGGGGAAAAACCTATGGCTACACCTTC. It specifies CASSWTGGKTYGYTF.

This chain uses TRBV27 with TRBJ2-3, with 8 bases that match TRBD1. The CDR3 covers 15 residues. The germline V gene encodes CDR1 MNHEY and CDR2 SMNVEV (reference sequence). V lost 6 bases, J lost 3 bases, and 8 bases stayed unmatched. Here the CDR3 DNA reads TGTGCCAGCAGCTCGAGGACAGGGAGGACAGATACGCAGTATTTT. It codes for CASSSRTGRTDTQYF.

In nucleotides, the CDR3 is TGTGCCAGCAGCGGTAGCGGGCGGCGAGAGACCCAGTACTTC. Protein: CASSGSGRRETQYF. The chain couples TRBV11-2 to TRBJ2-5, with TRBD2 matching over 7 bases. The CDR3 loop spans 14 amino acids. Germline CDR1 and CDR2: SGHAT and FQNNGV. The trim removed 5 bases at V and 4 bases at J, leaving 7 bases unmatched.

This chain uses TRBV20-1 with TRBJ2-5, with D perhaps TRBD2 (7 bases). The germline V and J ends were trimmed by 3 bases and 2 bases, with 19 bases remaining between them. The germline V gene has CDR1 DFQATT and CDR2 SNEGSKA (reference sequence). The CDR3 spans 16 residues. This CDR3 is CSASAGATGGQETQYF. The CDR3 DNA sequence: TGCAGTGCTAGTGCGGGGGCCACGGGGGGACAAGAGACCCAGTACTTC.

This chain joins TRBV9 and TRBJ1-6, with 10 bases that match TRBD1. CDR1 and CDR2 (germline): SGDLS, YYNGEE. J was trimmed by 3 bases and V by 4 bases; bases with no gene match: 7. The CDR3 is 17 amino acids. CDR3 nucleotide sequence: TGTGCCAGCAGCCCGGGGGGGACAGGGGTCTATAATTCACCCCTCCACTTT. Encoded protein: CASSPGGTGVYNSPLHF.

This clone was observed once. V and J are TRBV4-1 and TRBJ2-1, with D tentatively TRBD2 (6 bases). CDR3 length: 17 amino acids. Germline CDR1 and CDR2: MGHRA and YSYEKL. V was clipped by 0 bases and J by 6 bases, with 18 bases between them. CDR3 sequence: CASSQDNLSGRFNEQFF. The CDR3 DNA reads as TGCGCCAGCAGCCAAGATAACCTAAGCGGGCGTTTCAATGAGCAGTTCTTC.

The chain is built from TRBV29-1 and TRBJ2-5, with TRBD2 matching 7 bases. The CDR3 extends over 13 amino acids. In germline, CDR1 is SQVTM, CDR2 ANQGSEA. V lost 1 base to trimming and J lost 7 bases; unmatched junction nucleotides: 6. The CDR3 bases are TGCAGCGTTGAAGTTGCTAGCGGCGTGACCCAGTACTTC. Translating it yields CSVEVASGVTQYF. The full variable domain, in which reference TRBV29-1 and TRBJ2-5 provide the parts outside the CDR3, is SAVISQKPSRDICQRGTSLTIQCQVDSQVTMMFWYRQQPGQSLTLIATANQGSEATYESGFVIDKFPISRPNLTFSTLTVSNMSPEDSSIYLCSVEVASGVTQYFGPGTRLLVL.

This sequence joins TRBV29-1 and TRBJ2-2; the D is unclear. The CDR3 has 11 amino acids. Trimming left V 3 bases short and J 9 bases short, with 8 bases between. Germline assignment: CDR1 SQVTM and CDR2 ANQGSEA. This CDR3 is CSVDVRRELFF. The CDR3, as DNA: TGCAGCGTTGACGTGAGGAGGGAGCTGTTTTTT.

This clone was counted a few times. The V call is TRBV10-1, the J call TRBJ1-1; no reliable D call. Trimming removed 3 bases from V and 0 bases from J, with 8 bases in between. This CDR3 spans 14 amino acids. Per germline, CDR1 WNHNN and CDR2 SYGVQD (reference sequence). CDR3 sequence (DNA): TGCGCCAGCAGTGAATCAGGCTTGAACACTGAAGCTTTCTTT. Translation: CASSESGLNTEAFF.

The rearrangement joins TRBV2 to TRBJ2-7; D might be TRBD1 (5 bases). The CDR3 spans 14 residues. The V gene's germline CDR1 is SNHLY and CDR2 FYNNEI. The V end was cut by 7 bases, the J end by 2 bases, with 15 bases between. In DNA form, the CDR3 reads TGTGCCAGCAATGTGGGGCACGGAACCTACGAGCAGTACTTC. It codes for CASNVGHGTYEQYF.

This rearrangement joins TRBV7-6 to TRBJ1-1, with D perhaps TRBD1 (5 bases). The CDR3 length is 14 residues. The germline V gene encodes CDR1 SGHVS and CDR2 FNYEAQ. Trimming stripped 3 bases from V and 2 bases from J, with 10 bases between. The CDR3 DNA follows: TGTGCCAGCAGCTTCGCAGGGTCCAACACTGAAGCTTTCTTT. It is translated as CASSFAGSNTEAFF.

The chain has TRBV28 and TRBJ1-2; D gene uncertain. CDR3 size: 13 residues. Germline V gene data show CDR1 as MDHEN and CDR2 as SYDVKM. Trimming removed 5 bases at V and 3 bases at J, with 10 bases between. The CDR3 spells CASSPPRYYGYTF. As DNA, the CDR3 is TGTGCCAGCAGTCCCCCGAGATACTATGGCTACACCTTC.

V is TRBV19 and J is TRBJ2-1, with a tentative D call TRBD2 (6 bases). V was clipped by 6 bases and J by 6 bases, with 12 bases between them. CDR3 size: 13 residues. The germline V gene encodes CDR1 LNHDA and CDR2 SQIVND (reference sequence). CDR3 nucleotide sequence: TGTGCCAGTAGGCTCGGAGGGGTCAATGAGCAGTTCTTC. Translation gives CASRLGGVNEQFF.

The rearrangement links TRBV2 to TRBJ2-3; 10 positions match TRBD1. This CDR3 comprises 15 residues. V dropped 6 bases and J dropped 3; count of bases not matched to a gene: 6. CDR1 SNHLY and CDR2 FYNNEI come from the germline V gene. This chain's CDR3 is CASRGDRGWTDTQYF. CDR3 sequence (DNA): TGTGCCAGCAGGGGGGACAGGGGTTGGACAGATACGCAGTATTTT.

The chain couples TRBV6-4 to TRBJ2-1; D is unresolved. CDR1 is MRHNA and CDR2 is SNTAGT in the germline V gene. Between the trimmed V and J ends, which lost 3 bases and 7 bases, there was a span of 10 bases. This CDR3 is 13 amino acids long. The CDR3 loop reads CASSESTENEQFF. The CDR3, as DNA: TGTGCCAGCAGTGAGAGTACCGAGAATGAGCAGTTCTTC.

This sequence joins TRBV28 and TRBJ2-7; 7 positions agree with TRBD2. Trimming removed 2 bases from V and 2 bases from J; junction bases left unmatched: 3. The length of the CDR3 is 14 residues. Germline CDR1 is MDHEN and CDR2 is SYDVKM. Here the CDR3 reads CASSLGGDAYEQYF. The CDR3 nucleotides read TGTGCCAGCAGTTTAGGGGGGGACGCCTACGAGCAGTACTTC. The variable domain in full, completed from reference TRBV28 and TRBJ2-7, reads DVKVTQSSRYLVKRTGEKVFLECVQDMDHENMFWYRQDPGLGLRLIYFSYDVKMKEKGDIPEGYSVSREKKERFSLILESASTNQTSMYLCASSLGGDAYEQYFGPGTRLTVT.

The CDR3 loop reads CASSHRDPRGDTQYF. The CDR3 coding sequence is TGTGCCAGCAGCCACCGGGATCCCAGAGGAGATACGCAGTATTTT. This chain joins TRBV3-1 (or the pseudogene TRBV3-2) and TRBJ2-3; maybe TRBD2 (5 bases). The CDR3 spans 15 residues. Germline lookup yields CDR1 LGHDT and CDR2 YNNKEL (reference sequence). V was pared by 3 bases and J by 5 bases, with 15 bases between.

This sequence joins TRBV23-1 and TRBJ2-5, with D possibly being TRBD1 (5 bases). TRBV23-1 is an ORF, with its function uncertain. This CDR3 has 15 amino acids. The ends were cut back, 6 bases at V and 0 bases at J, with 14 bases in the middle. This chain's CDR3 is CASRGLGPYQETQYF. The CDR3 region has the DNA TGCGCCAGCAGGGGGCTAGGACCGTACCAAGAGACCCAGTACTTC.

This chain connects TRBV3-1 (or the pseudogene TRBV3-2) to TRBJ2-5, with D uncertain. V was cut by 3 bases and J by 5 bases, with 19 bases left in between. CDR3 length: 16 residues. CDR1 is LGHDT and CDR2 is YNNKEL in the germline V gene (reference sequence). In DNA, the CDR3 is TGTGCCAGCAGCCATTACCGGGTTAAACTAACGGAGACCCAGTACTTC. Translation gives CASSHYRVKLTETQYF.